This T cell receptor beta chain was sequenced in a study of CD8 T cells in ankylosing spondylitis. General observations from the study: Reported data indicate significant enrichment of disease-linked clones within matched ankylosing spondylitis synovial fluid. A motif in TCR beta, a set of eight highly homologous variants, appeared characteristic of ankylosing spondylitis blood.

Scientists made TCR beta libraries using quantitative 5'-RACE with molecular barcodes. TCRdb analysed the 5' RACE reads with MiXCR anew, one entry per CDR3 protein. The data contain about 240,000 distinct CDR3 sequences, 8% to 9.5% of them seen just once; the ten biggest clones take up 6.5% to 7%. The CDR3 is 12 amino acids. Deletions cut 2 bases from V and 5 bases from J, with 6 bases between. Per the germline V gene, CDR1 is SQVTM and CDR2 is ANQGSEA. There are many counts of this clonotype. Its antigen is as yet unknown. Material: blood, either unsorted or a sorted T cell fraction (not recorded which). V gene TRBV29-1 combines with J gene TRBJ2-2; D not certain. This clonotype originated in a male donor with ankylosing spondylitis or in good health (not recorded which). Here the CDR3 reads CSVEKATGELFF. As DNA, the CDR3 is TGCAGCGTTGAAAAGGCGACCGGGGAGCTGTTTTTT.